This T cell receptor beta chain appears in the sequencing data of a study of molecular identifiers for immune sequencing clone quantification. Regarding the study as a whole: Researchers reportedly could pick up spiked Jurkat TCR RNA from one cell mixed into 1 million or so naive cells.

To note about this clonotype: What it binds is unknown.

TCRdb reprocessed the PCR reads with MiXCR, giving one entry per CDR3 protein. The profile shows under 650,000 distinct CDR3 sequences, just under 20% of them singletons. The TCR sequence derives from a human donor in good health. Some libraries in this study had Jurkat cell RNA spiked in. Sequencing was carried out using naive CD8+ T cells from blood, with Jurkat cell RNA spiked in. Documented subset: FACS-sorted CD8+CD4-CCR7+CD45RA+ naive T cells.

For the CDR3, the DNA is TGTGCCAGCAACACTTTCAGGGAAGTGGTGAACGATGAGCAGTTCTTC. Translated: CASNTFREVVNDEQFF. V gene TRBV7-9 combines with J gene TRBJ2-1, with D perhaps matching TRBD1 (5 bases). The CDR3 has 16 residues. Germline CDR1 reads SEHNR; CDR2 reads FQNEAQ (reference sequence). Trimming left V 7 bases short and J 8 bases short, with 24 bases between.